The 15 T cell receptor beta chains listed next were all sequenced from one sample in a study of cytomegalovirus exposure and HLA in healthy donors. Vbeta (60) and Jbeta (13) primers were used in the PCR. Produced via immunoSEQ multiplex PCR; TCRdb's table is partial and in-frame only. The sample carries some 180,000 clones, about 85% recorded once. The specimen was PBMCs. The source of these receptors is a boy aged 2 to 9 in good health and CMV-seronegative.

The V and J genes are TRBV6-5 and TRBJ2-2, with D tentatively TRBD1 (5 bases). CDR3 length equals 15 residues. Germline V gene sequence: CDR1 MNHEY, CDR2 SVGAGI. Trimming shortened V by 6 bases and J by 7 bases, and 18 bases separated the two germline ends. As DNA, the CDR3 is TGTGCCAGCAGCCCCCAACGGGCCCAGGGCGGGGAGCTGTTTTTT. Encoded protein: CASSPQRAQGGELFF.

The rearrangement uses TRBV6-1 and TRBJ1-1; possibly TRBD1 for D (5 bases). The CDR3 is 13 residues long. The V gene lost 8 bases and the J gene lost 3 bases, with 13 bases spanning the gap. Per germline, CDR1 MNHNS and CDR2 SASEGT. The CDR3 DNA reads TGTGCCAGCGCCCTACGGGGGGACACTGAAGCTTTCTTT. This gives the protein CASALRGDTEAFF.

In the case of this clone: Distinct nucleotide sequences in the sample also encode this CDR3. The chain joins TRBV5-1 to TRBJ1-1, with TRBD1 matching 9 bases. Trimming took 2 bases from V and 1 from J; bases not matched to a gene: 3. The CDR3 totals 15 residues. In germline, CDR1 is SGHRS, CDR2 YFSETQ. As DNA, the CDR3 is TGCGCCAGCAGCTTAGCGGGACAGGGGAACACTGAAGCTTTCTTT. Translated, it gives CASSLAGQGNTEAFF.

V gene TRBV5-6 combines with J gene TRBJ2-2; 8 positions match TRBD2. Germline V gene lookup returns CDR1 SGHDT and CDR2 YYEEEE. The V and J ends lost 0 bases and 4 bases, in that order; junction bases with no gene match: 8. This CDR3 spans 17 amino acids. The CDR3 sequence: CASSLVPGRVPTGELFF. The CDR3 nucleotides read TGTGCCAGCAGCTTGGTCCCCGGGAGGGTCCCCACCGGGGAGCTGTTTTTT. Combining the CDR3 with reference TRBV5-6 and TRBJ2-2 gives the whole variable domain DAGVTQSPTHLIKTRGQQVTLRCSPKSGHDTVSWYQQALGQGPQFIFQYYEEEERQRGNFPDRFSGHQFPNYSSELNVNALLLGDSALYLCASSLVPGRVPTGELFFGEGSRLTVL.

V gene TRBV15 combines with J gene TRBJ2-7; 7 bases agree with TRBD1. The CDR3 extends over 15 amino acids. With 4 bases clipped from V and 0 bases from J, the junction kept 6 bases outside the gene matches. Germline V gene sequence: CDR1 LNHNV, CDR2 YYDKDF (reference sequence). The CDR3 region is CATSKVRGSSYEQYF. The CDR3 nucleotides are TGTGCCACCAGCAAGGTCAGGGGGTCCTCCTACGAGCAGTACTTC.

The chain carries TRBV28 and TRBJ2-7; 8 nucleotides agree with TRBD1. Germline V lookup: CDR1 MDHEN, CDR2 SYDVKM. J lost 5 bases, V lost 6 bases, and 9 bases had no gene match. This CDR3 comprises 14 residues. CDR3 nucleotides: TGTGCCAGCAGCAAAATAGACAGGGGACACGAGCAGTACTTC. This translates into CASSKIDRGHEQYF.

The chain employs TRBV5-5 and TRBJ2-7; tentatively, D is TRBD2 (5 bases). Trimming took 3 bases from V and 9 from J, leaving 16 bases between them. In germline, CDR1 is SGHKS, CDR2 YYEKEE (reference sequence). The CDR3 consists of 13 residues. Here the CDR3 reads CASSSRTGSGQYF. The DNA for the CDR3 is TGTGCCAGCAGCTCCCGGACGGGGTCGGGGCAGTACTTC.

This chain uses TRBV9 with TRBJ2-3, with D tentatively TRBD2 (6 bases). Germline CDR1 reads SGDLS; CDR2 reads YYNGEE. Between the trimmed V and J ends, which lost 4 bases and 2 bases, there was a span of 11 bases. CDR3 length: 14 residues. The CDR3 here is CASSRSGITDTQYF. The CDR3 DNA follows: TGTGCCAGCAGCCGTAGCGGAATCACAGATACGCAGTATTTT.

CDR3 nucleotides: TGTGCCAGCAGCTTAGGGACTAGCGACCTCTACGAGCAGTACTTC. Its translation is CASSLGTSDLYEQYF. V is TRBV7-9 and J is TRBJ2-5; 9 nucleotides agree with TRBD2. The last part of the DNA fits TRBJ2-7 better; the J call may be wrong. Germline CDR1 is SEHNR and CDR2 is FQNEAQ (reference sequence). The CDR3 contains 15 residues.

The J gene is TRBJ1-5, the V gene TRBV10-1; no definite D call. V was trimmed by 0 bases and J by 2 bases, leaving 8 bases between them. CDR1 is WNHNN, CDR2 SYGVQD, per germline (reference sequence). CDR3 size: 15 residues. CDR3 in amino acids: CASSESVTGNQPQHF. The DNA of the CDR3 is TGCGCCAGCAGTGAGTCAGTAACGGGCAATCAGCCCCAGCATTTT.

The chain recombines TRBV7-9 with TRBJ2-3, with 7 nucleotides matching TRBD2. Trimming took 7 bases from V and 0 from J; bases not matched to a gene: 7. The CDR3 is made up of 15 amino acids. Germline loops: CDR1 SEHNR, CDR2 FQNEAQ (reference sequence). The CDR3 DNA sequence: TGTGCCAGCAAAGTACTAGCGCCTAGCACAGATACGCAGTATTTT. Translation: CASKVLAPSTDTQYF.

V usage is TRBV30 and J usage is TRBJ1-3; possible D gene TRBD1, 6 bases. The V gene lost 8 bases and the J gene lost 6 bases, with 11 bases spanning the gap. The CDR3 loop spans 11 amino acids. Looked up from germline, CDR1 is GTSNPN and CDR2 is SVGIG (reference sequence). The CDR3 nucleotides are TGTGCCGGCCGACAGGCAAACACCATATATTTT. It translates to CAGRQANTIYF.

This rearrangement joins TRBV27 to TRBJ2-7; the match to TRBD1 covers 7 bases. Germline V lookup: CDR1 MNHEY, CDR2 SMNVEV (reference sequence). V lost 7 bases, J lost 3 bases, and 12 bases stayed unmatched. The CDR3 runs 15 residues. CDR3 sequence (DNA): TGTGCCAGCAAACGTACGCCGGGACAGAACTACGAGCAGTACTTC. It encodes CASKRTPGQNYEQYF.

The rearrangement joins TRBV4-1 to TRBJ2-7; 10 nucleotides agree with TRBD1. CDR3 length equals 15 residues. V lost 1 base to trimming and J lost 4 bases; unmatched junction nucleotides: 4. Germline V gives CDR1 MGHRA, CDR2 YSYEKL. The CDR3 sequence: CASSQVGQGVYEQYF. The CDR3 nucleotides read TGCGCCAGCAGCCAAGTTGGACAGGGGGTATACGAGCAGTACTTC.

This chain joins TRBV2 and TRBJ2-5, with D perhaps matching TRBD2 (5 bases). This CDR3 contains 14 residues. Germline V CDR1 and CDR2: SNHLY, FYNNEI. The V gene lost 6 bases and the J gene lost 0 bases, with 11 bases spanning the gap. The DNA of the CDR3 is TGTGCCAGCAGCGAGGGAAGGTACCAAGAGACCCAGTACTTC. Encoded protein: CASSEGRYQETQYF.